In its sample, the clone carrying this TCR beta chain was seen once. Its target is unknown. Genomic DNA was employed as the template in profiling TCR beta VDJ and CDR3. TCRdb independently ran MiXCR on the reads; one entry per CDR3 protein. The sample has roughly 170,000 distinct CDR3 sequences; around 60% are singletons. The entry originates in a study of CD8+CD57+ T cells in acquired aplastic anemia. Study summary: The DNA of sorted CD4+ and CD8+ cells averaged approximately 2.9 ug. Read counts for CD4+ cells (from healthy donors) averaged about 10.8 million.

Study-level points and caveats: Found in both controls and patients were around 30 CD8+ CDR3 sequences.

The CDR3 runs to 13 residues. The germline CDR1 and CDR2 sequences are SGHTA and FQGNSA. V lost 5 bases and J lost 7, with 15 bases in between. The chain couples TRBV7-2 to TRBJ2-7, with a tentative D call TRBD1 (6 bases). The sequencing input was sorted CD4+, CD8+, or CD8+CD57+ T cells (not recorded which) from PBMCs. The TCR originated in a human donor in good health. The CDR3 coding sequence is TGTGCCAGCAGCCCCACAGGGTTGGGTGAGCAGTACTTC. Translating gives CASSPTGLGEQYF.